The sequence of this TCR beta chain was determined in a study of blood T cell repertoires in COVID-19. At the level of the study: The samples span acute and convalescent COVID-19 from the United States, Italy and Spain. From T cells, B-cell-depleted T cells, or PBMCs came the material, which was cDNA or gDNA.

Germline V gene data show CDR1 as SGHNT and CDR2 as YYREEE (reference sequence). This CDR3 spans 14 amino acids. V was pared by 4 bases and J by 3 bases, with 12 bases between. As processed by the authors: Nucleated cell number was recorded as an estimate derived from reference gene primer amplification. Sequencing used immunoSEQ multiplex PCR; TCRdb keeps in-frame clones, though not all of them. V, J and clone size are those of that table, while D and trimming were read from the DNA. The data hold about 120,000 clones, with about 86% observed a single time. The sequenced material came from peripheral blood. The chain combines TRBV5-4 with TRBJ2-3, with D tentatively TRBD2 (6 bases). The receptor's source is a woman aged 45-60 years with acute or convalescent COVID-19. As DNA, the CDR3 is TGTGCCAGCAGCATACTAGGGAGGACAGATACGCAGTATTTT. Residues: CASSILGRTDTQYF.